This T cell receptor beta chain stems from a study of blood T cell repertoires in COVID-19 (dated by TCRdb to 2018 to 2021). Concerning the study at large: For ImmuneRACE Cohort 3, a participant was defined as recovered based on two consecutive negative NP/OP PCR tests, clearance by a healthcare professional, or resolution of symptoms. The dataset comprised deeply sampled blood TCRbeta repertoires from subjects exposed to, actively infected with, or recovered from COVID-19. Nearly every sample came with metadata listing a de-identified subject ID, COVID-19 status, age in years and sex. Samples covering the acute and convalescent phases of COVID-19 were provided by collaborators in the United States, Italy and Spain. The material from the prospective study consisted of cDNA or gDNA derived from T cells, B-cell-depleted T cells, or PBMCs. Samples were obtained from the ongoing ImmuneRACE study (first 160 participants) and from over 1,000 subjects provided by 6 global collaborators. Where HLA class I and class II types were available, the types were taken from metadata supplied by the sample provider, not from assay-based typing. The repertoires were made available in a free public database intended to serve as a resource for research on the immune response to SARS-CoV-2.

Notes on this clone: Its antigen is currently not known. There are no base qualities to consult, and no much larger clone falls within one base.

TCRbeta CDR3 regions were amplified from genomic DNA by means of the immunoSEQ Assay, a bias-controlled multiplex PCR. As for the original processing: Within the assay, amplification of reference gene primers was used to estimate how many nucleated cells each sample contained. To quantify the absolute abundance of each unique TCRbeta CDR3 rearrangement, sequence reads were collapsed and filtered. For each sample, productive Simpson clonality was calculated as the square root of Simpson's diversity index across productive rearrangements. In TCRdb, the immuneACCESS table is reduced to in-frame sequences with V and J assigned. These tables do not hold every clone; where another copy was compared, an unresolved V gene accounts for under half, and the others remain unexplained. For V, J and clone size, that table is used; D and trimming come from the DNA. Counted in this sample were more than 200,000 clones; roughly 87% of them appeared once. About 7% of the sample goes to the ten largest clones.

Enrolling through a virtual design, the prospective study's participants ranged in age from roughly 18 to 90 years and lived across 24 United States geographic areas. In the prospective study, cohorts were assigned on the basis of participant-reported clinical history obtained from a screening survey and a study questionnaire. Each participant in the prospective study had whole blood, serum and a nasopharyngeal or oropharyngeal swab collected by mobile phlebotomists. Prospective study participants could optionally give additional blood draws and questionnaires over a roughly two-month period. Prospective study blood samples were shipped either frozen or at room temperature before DNA extraction. Overall study results and their limits: Clinical and demographic metadata were provided uncurated, with the amount varying by source and participant.

From the cysteine through the phenylalanine, the CDR3 covers 15 amino acids. Only CDR3 DNA is held: 45 bases, read in frame from base 1. Reading the germline V gene (reference sequence) gives CDR1 SEHNR and CDR2 FQNEAQ. The junction carries 22 bases between V and J, which are trimmed by 6 bases and 7 bases respectively. The specimen sequenced was PBMCs or T cells enriched from blood (not recorded which). The chain couples TRBV7-9 to TRBJ2-7, and the D gene may be TRBD2, 6 bases matching. This TCR came from a young man in a cohort exposed to, infected with or recovered from COVID-19 (not recorded which). The DNA reads TGTGCCAGCAGTCGTACCGGGACTCGGGCGTCAGAGCAGTACTTC. Its amino acids are CASSRTGTRASEQYF.